This T cell receptor (beta chain) stems from a study of T-cell memory formation after mild COVID-19. Study-level results: Largely, contracting CD4+ clones fell within CM and EM, and contracting CD8+ clones within EMRA. In pre-infection memory, a portion of responding clones appeared, which suggested that cross-reactive memory joined. Clones that contracted from day 15 to 85 had balanced CD4/CD8; later expanders were CD4+ biased.

cDNA libraries for TCR alpha and TCR beta, carrying sample barcodes and UMIs, came from 5'RACE with constant-segment primers. MiXCR was run by TCRdb on the 5' RACE reads, yielding one entry per CDR3 protein. The sample has more than 250,000 distinct CDR3 sequences, around 15% seen once; the top ten hold 22%. Of note for this clonotype: The antigen remains unidentified.

This sequence originates from a man aged 18 to 29 who had mild COVID-19 (a few samples of this study predate the infection). Cell type and time point are not known. The sequencing sample was made of PBMCs or a T cell subset sorted from them (not recorded which).

The CDR3 DNA is TGCGCCAGCAGCCCTCCCGTAAAGGGTGAAGATGGCTCCTCTGGGGCCAACGTCCTGACTTTC. Translation gives CASSPPVKGEDGSSGANVLTF. The rearrangement links TRBV4-1 to TRBJ2-6; D is ambiguous. The CDR3 length is 21 residues. The V gene lost 4 bases and the J gene lost 0 bases, with 25 bases spanning the gap. Germline V gene lookup returns CDR1 MGHRA and CDR2 YSYEKL.